The T cell receptor (beta chain) under discussion was sequenced for a study of blood T cell repertoires in COVID-19. Clones were read by immunoSEQ multiplex PCR, and TCRdb kept only the in-frame ones, dropping some. The data contain some 99,000 clones, around 90% of them singletons. This CDR3 is built from 14 residues. Germline V gene lookup returns CDR1 SGHVS and CDR2 FQNEAQ. Trimming took 4 bases from V and 4 from J, leaving 13 bases between them. The clonotype originates from a man in his sixties or seventies with acute or convalescent COVID-19. This chain joins TRBV7-8 and TRBJ1-1, with D perhaps TRBD1 (6 bases). Sequenced sample: peripheral blood. The CDR3 bases are TGTGCCAGCAGCTCCCCAGGGGTGGGCACTGAAGCTTTCTTT. This sequence encodes CASSSPGVGTEAFF.